Presented here are 21 T cell receptor beta chains from one specimen sequenced in a study of T cells after yellow fever vaccination. From the 5' RACE reads, TCRdb called clonotypes with MiXCR, one entry per CDR3 protein. The sample gives 500,000 to 650,000 distinct CDR3 sequences, 9% to 15% of which show up once; just under 15% is in the top ten. The sample was PBMCs, taken on the day of the yellow fever booster vaccination. The receptors were sampled from a man younger than 40 who received the YFV17D yellow fever vaccine.

This clonotype has more than one count but fewer than ten. The CDR3 here is CSARSPSGSNTGELFF. CDR3 nucleotides: TGCAGTGCTAGATCTCCCAGCGGGAGTAATACCGGGGAGCTGTTTTTT. The J gene is TRBJ2-2, the V gene TRBV20-1, with 8 bases matching TRBD2. Looked up from germline, CDR1 is DFQATT and CDR2 is SNEGSKA (reference sequence). The V segment lost 2 bases and the J segment 5 bases; nucleotides outside the gene matches: 10. The CDR3 is made up of 16 amino acids.

The chain joins TRBV29-1 to TRBJ1-5; D is possibly TRBD1 (5 bases). This CDR3 spans 13 amino acids. Germline assignment: CDR1 SQVTM and CDR2 ANQGSEA. The V end lost 7 bases, the J end lost 1 base, and 11 bases lay between the germline ends. The CDR3 loop reads CSGGETSNQPQHF. CDR3 sequence (DNA): TGCAGCGGAGGGGAGACGAGCAATCAGCCCCAGCATTTT.

This clonotype came up a few times. V usage is TRBV20-1 and J usage is TRBJ2-1; 9 bases match TRBD2. This CDR3 is built from 15 residues. Germline CDR1 and CDR2: DFQATT and SNEGSKA (reference sequence). V gave up 2 bases and J gave up 4 bases; unmatched junction bases: 6. DNA of the CDR3: TGCAGTGCTAGACCCGCGGGAGGGCTTTACAATGAGCAGTTCTTC. The encoded protein is CSARPAGGLYNEQFF.

The CDR3 DNA is TGCAGCGTACAGGGGATCGCCTACGAGCAGTACTTC. Protein product: CSVQGIAYEQYF. This chain links TRBV29-1 with TRBJ2-7; 7 nucleotides match TRBD1. The trim removed 6 bases at V and 2 bases at J, leaving 4 bases unmatched. Germline lookup yields CDR1 SQVTM and CDR2 ANQGSEA. The CDR3 covers 12 residues.

There are a few counts of this clonotype. The chain employs TRBV6-1 and TRBJ2-3, with no clear D. Germline CDR1 reads MNHNS; CDR2 reads SASEGT. This CDR3 spans 13 amino acids. The germline V and J ends were trimmed by 7 bases and 1 base, with 9 bases remaining between them. CDR3 loop: CASKQKRTDTQYF. CDR3 DNA sequence: TGTGCCAGCAAACAGAAACGCACAGATACGCAGTATTTT.

This clonotype was recorded a few times. CDR3 sequence (DNA): TGTGCCAGCAGCCACCAAGACACAGATACGCAGTATTTT. This translates into CASSHQDTDTQYF. This rearrangement joins TRBV6-2 or TRBV6-3 to TRBJ2-3; D call uncertain. V was shortened by 6 bases and J by 2 bases, with 9 bases between the two germline ends. Germline CDR1 and CDR2: MNHEY and SVGEGT. CDR3 size: 13 residues.

This clonotype was counted a few times. This chain links TRBV5-1 with TRBJ2-1; a weak D match, TRBD1 (6 bases). The germline V and J ends were trimmed by 0 bases and 7 bases, with 11 bases remaining between them. Germline V gene lookup returns CDR1 SGHRS and CDR2 YFSETQ. The CDR3 contains 14 residues. CDR3 coding DNA: TGCGCCAGCAGCTTGGGACAGGAGGTAAATGAGCAGTTCTTC. This sequence encodes CASSLGQEVNEQFF.

The chain recombines TRBV20-1 with TRBJ2-7; 7 nucleotides line up with TRBD2. V trimming: 0 bases; J trimming: 3 bases; junction bases outside the gene matches: 8. Looked up from germline, CDR1 is DFQATT and CDR2 is SNEGSKA (reference sequence). This CDR3 has 15 residues. In DNA, the CDR3 is TGCAGTGCTAGAGATCCGGGGGAGGGCCGCTACGAGCAGTACTTC. Amino acid sequence: CSARDPGEGRYEQYF.

The genes are TRBV19 and TRBJ1-3; D is unresolved. There are 13 residues in the CDR3. Trimming removed 5 bases at V and 5 bases at J, with 10 bases between. Germline CDR1 reads LNHDA; CDR2 reads SQIVND (reference sequence). CDR3 bases: TGTGCCAGTAGTCCCTCGGTGCGAAACACCATATATTTT. Amino acid sequence: CASSPSVRNTIYF. Complete variable domain (other parts from reference TRBV19 and TRBJ1-3): DGGITQSPKYLFRKEGQNVTLSCEQNLNHDAMYWYRQDPGQGLRLIYYSQIVNDFQKGDIAEGYSVSREKKESFPLTVTSAQKNPTAFYLCASSPSVRNTIYFGEGSWLTVV.

This clonotype was counted between two and nine times. The chain recombines TRBV6-2 or TRBV6-3 with TRBJ2-1; 14 bases agree with TRBD2. V was clipped by 0 bases and J by 10 bases; unmatched bases: 5. CDR3 length: 16 amino acids. Germline assignment: CDR1 MNHEY and CDR2 SVGEGT. CDR3 protein: CASSYSGTSGRWEQFF. CDR3 nucleotides: TGTGCCAGCAGTTACTCTGGGACTAGCGGGAGATGGGAGCAGTTCTTC.

This chain joins TRBV7-9 and TRBJ2-3; D uncertain. The CDR3 contains 14 residues. V was cut by 5 bases and J by 1 base, with 10 bases left in between. Germline V gene data show CDR1 as SEHNR and CDR2 as FQNEAQ (reference sequence). The CDR3 region is CASSATAGTDTQYF. CDR3 sequence (DNA): TGTGCCAGCAGCGCCACGGCGGGCACAGATACGCAGTATTTT.

This clonotype was seen more than once but under ten times. The V and J genes are TRBV20-1 and TRBJ2-7; a possible D gene is TRBD1 (6 bases). CDR1 and CDR2 from the germline V gene are DFQATT and SNEGSKA (reference sequence). CDR3 size: 14 residues. V lost 5 bases to trimming and J lost 2 bases, with 16 bases between them. The CDR3 region has the DNA TGCAGTGCTCGGTGGACAGCCAGAACCTACGAGCAGTACTTC. Translated, it gives CSARWTARTYEQYF.

For the CDR3, the DNA is TGTGCCAGCAGCTTCCTAGCGGGAGCGTACAATGAGCAGTTCTTC. Residues: CASSFLAGAYNEQFF. The gene calls are TRBV7-3 and TRBJ2-1, with 10 bases identical to TRBD2. This CDR3 spans 15 amino acids. Germline V gene data show CDR1 as SGHTA and CDR2 as FQGTGA. V dropped 3 bases and J dropped 4; count of bases not matched to a gene: 3. The whole variable domain, filled in from reference TRBV7-3 and TRBJ2-1, reads GAGVSQTPSNKVTEKGKYVELRCDPISGHTALYWYRQSLGQGPEFLIYFQGTGAADDSGLPNDRFFAVRPEGSVSTLKIQRTERGDSAVYLCASSFLAGAYNEQFFGPGTRLTVL.

In its sample, this clonotype was seen a few times. The chain has TRBV4-3 and TRBJ2-4, with unresolved D. CDR3 length: 16 residues. CDR1 and CDR2 from the germline V gene are LGHNA and YSLEER. The ends were cut back, 0 bases at V and 3 bases at J, with 12 bases in the middle. The CDR3 region is CASSQDLAVNKNIQYF. The CDR3 bases are TGCGCCAGCAGCCAAGATTTGGCCGTGAACAAAAACATTCAGTACTTC.

This clonotype came up a few times. The chain combines TRBV7-2 with TRBJ1-1; D call uncertain. Trimming left V 5 bases short and J 4 bases short, with 17 bases between. Germline CDR1 reads SGHTA; CDR2 reads FQGNSA. This CDR3 contains 15 residues. This CDR3 reads CASSLRLGGPTEAFF. CDR3 sequence (DNA): TGTGCCAGCAGCCTCCGATTGGGAGGGCCCACTGAAGCTTTCTTT.

This clonotype was recorded a few times. This rearrangement joins TRBV7-6 to TRBJ2-5; 9 bases line up with TRBD2. Losses at the gene ends were 1 base for V and 5 bases for J; bases not matched to a gene: 11. Germline-derived CDR1 and CDR2 are SGHVS and FNYEAQ. There are 17 residues in the CDR3. The DNA for the CDR3 is TGTGCCAGCAGCTTAGTTCGGGCGACTAGCGGAGTGGAGACCCAGTACTTC. This encodes CASSLVRATSGVETQYF. The full variable domain, with the rest looked up from reference TRBV7-6 and TRBJ2-5, is GAGVSQSPRYKVTKRGQDVALRCDPISGHVSLYWYRQALGQGPEFLTYFNYEAQQDKSGLPNDRFSAERPEGSISTLTIQRTEQRDSAMYRCASSLVRATSGVETQYFGPGTRLLVL.

This clonotype was found a few times. V usage is TRBV29-1 and J usage is TRBJ1-2; D gene uncertain. Trimming took off 7 bases at V and 8 bases at J, with 17 bases between the two ends. The CDR3 loop spans 12 amino acids. The germline gives CDR1 SQVTM, CDR2 ANQGSEA. CDR3: CSGATVAGGYTF. As DNA, the CDR3 is TGCAGCGGCGCGACCGTAGCGGGCGGCTACACCTTC.

This clonotype turned up a few times. V gene TRBV6-2 or TRBV6-3 combines with J gene TRBJ2-1; a possible D gene is TRBD2 (5 bases). Germline CDR1 MNHEY, CDR2 SVGEGT. Trimming stripped 6 bases from V and 7 bases from J, with 19 bases between. There are 15 residues in the CDR3. The CDR3 DNA sequence: TGTGCCAGCAGCCCCGGCCTACTAGTAAGGAATGAGCAGTTCTTC. Its protein product is CASSPGLLVRNEQFF.

This clonotype has just a few counts. The J gene is TRBJ2-1, the V gene TRBV7-2; D is ambiguous. The V end lost 2 bases, the J end lost 6 bases, and 8 bases lay between the germline ends. The CDR3 contains 13 residues. Germline V gene lookup returns CDR1 SGHTA and CDR2 FQGNSA. CDR3 nucleotide sequence: TGTGCCAGCAGCTTACTCCCCACCAATGAGCAGTTCTTC. This sequence encodes CASSLLPTNEQFF. The variable domain in full, completed from reference TRBV7-2 and TRBJ2-1, reads GAGVSQSPSNKVTEKGKDVELRCDPISGHTALYWYRQSLGQGLEFLIYFQGNSAPDKSGLPSDRFSAERTGGSVSTLTIQRTQQEDSAVYLCASSLLPTNEQFFGPGTRLTVL.

The V and J genes are TRBV4-2 and TRBJ2-7, with TRBD2 identical over 7 bases. This CDR3 has 15 amino acids. Looked up from germline, CDR1 is LGHNA and CDR2 is YNFKEQ. V lost 0 bases to trimming and J lost 4 bases; unmatched junction nucleotides: 6. The CDR3 DNA reads as TGTGCCAGCAGCCAAGAACCGGGAGGTTGGTACGAGCAGTACTTC. This codes for CASSQEPGGWYEQYF.

J is TRBJ2-3 and V is TRBV10-1; D remains unclear. Trimming took 2 bases from V and 6 from J, leaving 6 bases between them. In germline, CDR1 is WNHNN, CDR2 SYGVQD (reference sequence). The CDR3 has 12 amino acids. The CDR3, as DNA: TGCGCCAGCAGTGAGGGGTTTGATACGCAGTATTTT. Translation: CASSEGFDTQYF.